This T cell receptor (beta chain) was recovered during a study of regulatory T cells in long-lasting Graves disease. Looked up from germline, CDR1 is GTSNPN and CDR2 is SVGIG (reference sequence). V was shortened by 4 bases and J by 3 bases, with 7 bases between the two germline ends. This CDR3 comprises 13 residues. Noted time point: newly diagnosed GD, antithyroid drugs for less than 3 months. The TCR library was made from RNA that had been extracted from PBMCs in TRIzol. Study outcomes and limitations: Favored gene segments in persistent disease were TRBV28, TRBJ1-2 and TRBJ2-5.

About this clonotype itself: What it recognizes is unknown.

CDR3 regions were amplified by Arm-PCR using iRepertoire HTBI primers to build TCR beta libraries. Authors' data handling: Segment identification across samples yielded 55 to 65 TRBV and roughly 14 TRBJ segments. Each CDR3 protein gets one entry after TCRdb re-called the multiplex PCR reads with MiXCR. The V and J calls and clone size are TCRdb's, not the authors'. The sample carries roughly 610,000 distinct CDR3 sequences, 15% to 20% recorded once. This same sample was also taken into another study, of T cells in Graves' hyperthyroidism and ophthalmopathy. That study adds: Patients aged 18 to 65 had newly diagnosed hyperthyroidism that had lasted under 2 months. When the TCR CDR3 underwent first-round RT-PCR, the HTBI primer set was used.

The specimen was peripheral blood mononuclear cells (PBMCs), collected at new diagnosis, from a patient treated with antithyroid drugs. The chain has TRBV30 and TRBJ2-6; D not resolved. The clonotype comes from a man aged 18 to 30 with Graves disease. The CDR3 loop reads CAWTLGGANVLTF. The CDR3 region has the DNA TGTGCCTGGACCCTAGGTGGGGCCAACGTCCTGACTTTC.